This T cell receptor (beta chain) was identified in a study of cytomegalovirus exposure and HLA in healthy donors. General study findings and limits: Near-uniform donor sequencing depth was presumed by presence/absence analyses.

PCR was performed using 60 Vbeta and 13 Jbeta primers. Method: immunoSEQ multiplex PCR; TCRdb's copy keeps in-frame clones and lacks some. This sample yields more than 95,000 clones, of which roughly 80% are seen a single time; almost 5% belongs to the top ten. The ends were cut back, 3 bases at V and 2 bases at J, with 13 bases in the middle. Germline CDR1 is KGHSH and CDR2 is LQKENI. This CDR3 contains 15 residues. In the case of this clone: Its antigen is as yet unknown.

The rearrangement links TRBV18 to TRBJ1-1, with D possibly being TRBD1 (6 bases). The sequenced sample was PBMCs. The TCR sequence derives from a man in his forties or fifties in good health and CMV-seropositive. CDR3 sequence (DNA): TGTGCCAGCTCACCGGTTGGCAGGGGAAACACTGAAGCTTTCTTT. Amino acid sequence: CASSPVGRGNTEAFF. Full variable domain (remainder filled in from reference TRBV18 and TRBJ1-1): NAGVMQNPRHLVRRRGQEARLRCSPMKGHSHVYWYRQLPEEGLKFMVYLQKENIIDESGMPKERFSAEFPKEGPSILRIQQVVRGDSAAYFCASSPVGRGNTEAFFGQGTRLTVV.